The TCR beta chain under discussion was sequenced for a study of shared clonotypes between healthy human individuals (dated by TCRdb to about 2020). Broadly, across the study: A couple of women and three men aged 18 to 49 years were included in the cohort. For each donor, three plates each were used for CD4 naive and CD4 memory, two plates were used for CD8 naive, and one plate was used for CD8 memory. Blood TCR repertoires of about 5 healthy adults were deeply sequenced to estimate repertoire size and the extent of clonotype sharing between individuals. Different laboratories and diverse techniques were used to prepare libraries and sequence TCR repertoires, to increase sequencing depth and limit assay-specific biases. Between about 0.85 and 10 billion PBMCs per donor were obtained by leukapheresis. General conclusions and limits of the study: Clonotypes shared by all four sorted-subset donors showed higher generation probabilities than non-shared clonotypes. Even with the large sequencing depth, rarefaction of the sorted-subset datasets indicated that sequencing was incomplete. Pairwise subsampling indicated that sequencing depth was expected to affect the degree of clonotype sharing among donors. Sampling was restricted to blood, and TCR repertoires in tissues likely differ from the TCR repertoires found in blood. Across a few donors, approximately 5% of naive CD4, approximately 3.6% of naive CD8, about 2.3% of memory CD4, and around 0.4% of memory CD8 clonotypes were shared. Larger estimated clonotype richness was generally found for naive subsets than for memory subsets. Because the study included a small number of donors, the genetic and exposure-history diversity represented was limited.

The donors were healthy, HIV-negative adults with no recently reported acute infections or vaccinations. All donors were Caucasian adults living in Nashville, Tennessee, USA. CD4+ T cells were enriched through magnetic negative selection, after which naive cells were positively selected on CD45RA and the remaining negative fraction served as the memory subset. Blood was obtained by leukapheresis, after which PBMCs were separated by Ficoll-Histopaque density gradient centrifugation and cryopreserved in liquid nitrogen vapor phase. Analytical flow cytometry was used to check the purity and quantity of each magnetically sorted T cell population. Genomic DNA was isolated from every sorted fraction and measured by UV absorbance on a Nanodrop 2000c. Including cysteine and phenylalanine, the CDR3 has 12 amino acids. The kept DNA is CDR3 alone, 36 bases in frame from the first base. From the germline V gene, CDR1 is SGHAT and CDR2 is FQNNGV. Between the V and J ends, shortened by 5 bases and 5 bases respectively, the junction contains 10 bases.

Using the deep immunoSEQ assay, multiplex PCR amplified TCR CDR3 regions from genomic DNA. Extracted genomic DNA from each cell subset was spread evenly across all wells of several immunoSEQ 96-well plates, with each plate serving as a replicate. For sorted subsets, about 0.2 ug genomic DNA, equal to 30,000 to 35,000 T cell genomes, was loaded into each replicate PCR. Purified libraries were measured with a Qubit 3.0 fluorometer, size-checked on a Bioanalyzer 2100, and measured again with the KAPA Library Quantification kit. Each immunoSEQ 96-well plate was sequenced on its own single-read 150-cycle Illumina NextSeq 550 flow cell. Per the authors' processing: Because the immunoSEQ output held only junctional sequences and lacked quality scores, the filtering could not match the filtering applied to full-length reads. Sequences were annotated with PyIR, a Python wrapper for IgBLAST v1.9, and V/J genes and CDR3 were assigned using IMGT germline references. Reads were removed for weak V/J assignments (E-value above 1e-6), missing CDR3, stop codons, out-of-frame junctions, or ambiguous translated residues. A V3J clonotype was defined by an identical inferred V gene, J gene, and CDR3 amino acid sequence. Percentage overlap between repertoires was computed as shared unique clonotypes divided by the size of the smaller repertoire. Three approaches were used to assess repertoire richness: RTK rarefaction, the Chao1 estimator, and Recon v2.1 estimates of unobserved clonotypes. Generation probabilities for all TCRbeta clonotypes obtained by the gDNA method from a handful of donors were computed using OLGA. TCRdb obtained this table from immuneACCESS and retained in-frame rearrangements with V and J assigned. These tables miss some clones; where compared with another copy, unresolved V genes account for less than half of the shortfall, and the remainder is unexplained. V and J calls plus clone size are reproduced from that table; the DNA served to infer D and trimming. The sample profile shows about 960,000 clones; less than 85% of them were found once. Around 1.5% of the sample comes from the top ten.

Turning to this clone: Its antigen remains undetermined. No much larger clone exists at a distance of one base, and base qualities are not known.

Sequences were obtained from memory CD4+ T cells sorted from blood. The cell subset or site tag for this specimen amounts to: CD45RA-negative fraction. This chain joins TRBV11-2 to TRBJ2-7; the D gene lacks a confident call. The receptor was isolated from a man between 18 and 35 years old in good health. The DNA sequence is given as TGTGCCAGCAGCGTAGGGTGGAACGAGCAGTACTTC. Its translation is CASSVGWNEQYF.